Listed below are T cell receptor beta chains from one sample, sequenced in a study of patients and donors after allogeneic stem cell transplantation. Via MiXCR, TCRdb re-called the RT-PCR reads, giving one row per CDR3 protein. The sample lists roughly 230,000 distinct CDR3 sequences, 11% to 15% occurring once. The sequencing sample was made of blood, either unsorted or a sorted T cell fraction (not recorded which). These receptors were obtained from a human donor who was either an allogeneic HSCT recipient or a stem cell or donor lymphocyte infusion donor (not recorded which). It is not recorded whose cells these are; they may come from a transplant donor. CDR3s include the opening cysteine and the closing phenylalanine or tryptophan. The order of the fields is clone size, D gene, J gene, V gene, CDR3 protein, CDR3 DNA. D genes are given only for firm matches. Not every row has a clone size; where given, it reads once, few, many or a size class.

NA TRBD2 TRBJ2-1 TRBV7-6 CASSQRTSGNEQFF TGTGCCAGCAGCCAAAGGACTAGCGGTAATGAGCAGTTCTTC
NA TRBD1 TRBJ2-6 TRBV2 CASSSTRTGFLSGANVLTF TGTGCCAGCAGTTCTACCCGGACAGGCTTTCTCTCTGGGGCCAACGTCCTGACTTTC
many TRBD2 TRBJ2-3 TRBV7-6 CASSLVASGTSTDTQYF TGTGCCAGCAGCTTAGTGGCTAGCGGAACTAGCACAGATACGCAGTATTTT
few NA TRBJ2-3 TRBV19 CASSIWQASTDTQYF TGTGCCAGTAGTATTTGGCAGGCTAGCACAGATACGCAGTATTTT
NA TRBD2 TRBJ2-1 TRBV3-1 CASSQDLTSGRDNEQFF TGTGCCAGCAGCCAAGATCTGACTAGCGGGAGGGACAATGAGCAGTTCTTC
NA NA TRBJ1-2 TRBV6-2/TRBV6-3 CASSYSRPQYGYTF TGTGCCAGCAGTTACTCTAGACCGCAGTATGGCTACACCTTC
many NA TRBJ1-1 TRBV11-2 CASSFSGSLYAFF TGTGCCAGCAGCTTCTCAGGGTCCCTCTATGCTTTCTTT
NA NA TRBJ1-5 TRBV20-1 CSAETQAGSNQPQHF TGCAGTGCTGAAACCCAGGCGGGGAGCAATCAGCCCCAGCATTTT
few NA TRBJ1-5 TRBV6-1 CASSLTGKGGYQPQHF TGTGCCAGCAGTCTAACAGGGAAGGGAGGGTATCAGCCCCAGCATTTT
few TRBD1 TRBJ2-7 TRBV7-9 CASSQGQGRYEQYF TGTGCCAGCAGCCAAGGACAGGGACGGTACGAGCAGTACTTC
NA NA TRBJ1-2 TRBV10-3 CAISESRGGNYGYTF TGTGCCATCAGTGAGTCAAGAGGGGGTAACTATGGCTACACCTTC
NA TRBD1 TRBJ2-7 TRBV20-1 CSAREAQGANEQYF TGCAGTGCTAGAGAAGCACAGGGGGCCAACGAGCAGTACTTC
NA NA TRBJ2-2 TRBV5-6 CASSLWWTGELFF TGTGCCAGCAGCTTGTGGTGGACCGGGGAGCTGTTTTTT
many NA TRBJ2-3 TRBV5-1 CATRIVSGTDTQYF TGCGCCACTCGAATCGTATCCGGCACAGATACGCAGTATTTT
many TRBD1 TRBJ2-3 TRBV6-2/TRBV6-3 CASRPTGQGSTDTQYF TGTGCCAGCAGGCCAACTGGACAGGGGAGCACAGATACGCAGTATTTT
NA NA TRBJ1-6 TRBV2 CASGQNNSPLHF TGTGCCAGCGGACAGAATAATTCACCCCTCCACTTT
NA NA TRBJ2-5 TRBV5-1 CASSRSGTFGETQYF TGCGCCAGCAGCAGAAGCGGGACATTTGGGGAGACCCAGTACTTC
NA TRBD1 TRBJ2-7 TRBV5-6 CASSLPGQGGSYEQYF TGTGCCAGCAGCCTCCCCGGACAGGGAGGATCCTACGAGCAGTACTTC
many TRBD2 TRBJ2-1 TRBV5-1 CASSLRMGAGGTYNEQFF TGCGCCAGCAGCCTGAGGATGGGGGCGGGGGGGACCTACAATGAGCAGTTCTTC
few NA TRBJ1-1 TRBV2 CASSVGAQHTEAFF TGTGCCAGCAGCGTGGGGGCGCAACACACTGAAGCTTTCTTT
many TRBD1 TRBJ1-1 TRBV6-5 CASSYSTGARTEAFF TGTGCCAGCAGTTACTCGACAGGGGCGCGGACTGAAGCTTTCTTT
few NA TRBJ1-5 TRBV4-1 CASSQARSETNQPQHF TGCGCCAGCAGCCAAGCACGGTCAGAAACCAATCAGCCCCAGCATTTT
many TRBD1 TRBJ1-1 TRBV5-1 CASSWGQGPPEAFF TGCGCCAGCAGCTGGGGACAGGGGCCCCCTGAAGCTTTCTTT
many NA TRBJ1-5 TRBV20-1 CSAQAQGLGNQPQHF TGCAGTGCCCAAGCACAGGGTTTGGGGAATCAGCCCCAGCATTTT
NA NA TRBJ2-1 TRBV6-1 CASSTPGGPSYNEQFF TGTGCCAGCAGTACGCCTGGGGGCCCATCCTACAATGAGCAGTTCTTC
few NA TRBJ1-1 TRBV18 CASSPGQFYTEAFF TGTGCCAGCTCACCTGGACAATTCTACACTGAAGCTTTCTTT
few NA TRBJ1-5 TRBV24-1 CATSDAPLNQPQHF TGTGCCACCAGTGATGCCCCCCTCAATCAGCCCCAGCATTTT
many NA TRBJ2-3 TRBV7-2 CASGEELADTQYF TGTGCCAGCGGAGAGGAGTTGGCCGATACGCAGTATTTT
few NA TRBJ2-2 TRBV11-3 CASSRVRSGELFF TGTGCCAGCAGCCGTGTACGATCCGGGGAGCTGTTTTTT
few NA TRBJ1-2 TRBV10-3 CAIGGGTANYGYTF TGTGCCATCGGGGGCGGGACGGCTAACTATGGCTACACCTTC
few NA TRBJ2-7 TRBV7-2 CASSSRRRSGSYEQYF TGTGCCAGCAGCTCCCGGCGGAGGTCCGGCTCCTACGAGCAGTACTTC